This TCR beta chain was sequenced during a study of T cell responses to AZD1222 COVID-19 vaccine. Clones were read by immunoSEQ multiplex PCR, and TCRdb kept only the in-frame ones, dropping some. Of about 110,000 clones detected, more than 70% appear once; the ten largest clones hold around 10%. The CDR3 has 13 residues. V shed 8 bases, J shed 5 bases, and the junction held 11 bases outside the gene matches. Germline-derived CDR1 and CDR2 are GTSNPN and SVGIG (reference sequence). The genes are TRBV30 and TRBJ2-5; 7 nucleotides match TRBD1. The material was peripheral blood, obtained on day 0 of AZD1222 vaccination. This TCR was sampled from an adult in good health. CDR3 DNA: TGTGCCGGGGCACAGGGGCTAATGGAGACCCAGTACTTC. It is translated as CAGAQGLMETQYF.